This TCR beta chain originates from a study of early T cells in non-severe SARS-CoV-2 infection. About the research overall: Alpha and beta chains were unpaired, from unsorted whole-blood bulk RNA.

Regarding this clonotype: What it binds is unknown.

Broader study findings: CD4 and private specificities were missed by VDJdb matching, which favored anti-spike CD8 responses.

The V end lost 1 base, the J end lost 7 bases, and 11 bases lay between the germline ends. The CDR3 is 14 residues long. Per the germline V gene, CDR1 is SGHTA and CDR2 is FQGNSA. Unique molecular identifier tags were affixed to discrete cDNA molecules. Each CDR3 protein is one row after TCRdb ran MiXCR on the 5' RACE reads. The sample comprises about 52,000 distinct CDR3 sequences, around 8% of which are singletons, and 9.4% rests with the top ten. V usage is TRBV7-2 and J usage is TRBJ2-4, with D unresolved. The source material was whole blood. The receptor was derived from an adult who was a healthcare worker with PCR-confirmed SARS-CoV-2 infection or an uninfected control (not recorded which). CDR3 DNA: TGTGCCAGCAGCTTAGGGGCTCAGCCGAACATTCAGTACTTC. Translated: CASSLGAQPNIQYF.